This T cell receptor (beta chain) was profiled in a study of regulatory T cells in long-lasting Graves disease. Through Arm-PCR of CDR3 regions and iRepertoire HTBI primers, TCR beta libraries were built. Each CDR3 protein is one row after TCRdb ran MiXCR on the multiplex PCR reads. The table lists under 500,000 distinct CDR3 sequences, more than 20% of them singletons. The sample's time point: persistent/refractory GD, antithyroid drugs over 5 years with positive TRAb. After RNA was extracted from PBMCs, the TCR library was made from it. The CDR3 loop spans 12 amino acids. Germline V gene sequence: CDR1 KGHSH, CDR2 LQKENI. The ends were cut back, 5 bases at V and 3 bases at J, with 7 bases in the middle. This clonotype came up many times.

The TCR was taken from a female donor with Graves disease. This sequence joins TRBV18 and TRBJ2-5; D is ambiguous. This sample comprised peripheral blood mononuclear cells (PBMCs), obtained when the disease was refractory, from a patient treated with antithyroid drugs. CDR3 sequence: CASSTAEETQYF. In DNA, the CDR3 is TGTGCCAGCTCAACCGCCGAAGAGACCCAGTACTTC.